This T cell receptor (beta chain) was recorded in a study of blood T cell repertoires in COVID-19. Turning to the study itself: Both acute and convalescent COVID-19 samples were obtained from the United States, Italy and Spain. T cells, B-cell-depleted T cells, or PBMCs provided the cDNA or gDNA that served as material.

Profiled with immunoSEQ multiplex PCR; TCRdb holds only in-frame clones, not every one. The data contain under 200,000 clones, 70% to 90% of them singletons. Those enrolled in Seattle joined during active infection and were followed longitudinally afterward. Deletions cut 4 bases from V and 4 bases from J, with 9 bases between. Per the germline V gene, CDR1 is SGHRS and CDR2 is YFSETQ. The CDR3 has 13 amino acids. In its sample, this clone was seen a few times. This chain joins TRBV5-1 and TRBJ1-5; D may be TRBD1 (5 bases). The TCR was taken from a woman older than 75 with COVID-19, enrolled during active disease. Specimen: peripheral blood. CDR3 sequence reads: CASSPGENQPQHF. CDR3 sequence (DNA): TGCGCCAGCAGCCCGGGGGAAAATCAGCCCCAGCATTTT.